Listed here are 26 T cell receptor beta chains from one sample, sequenced in a study of shared clonotypes between healthy human individuals (TCRdb year 2020). CD8 naive samples consisted of CD45RO-negative cells that were positively selected for CCR7, yielding a CD45RA+CCR7+ population without TemRA cells. Libraries were constructed by the immunoSEQ multiplex PCR assay. TCRdb's version of the immuneACCESS table is confined to in-frame rearrangements and falls short of the full clone set. An unresolved V gene accounts for under half of the shortfall where checked; the remainder is of unknown origin. Recorded for this sample are around 1.9 million clones; just over 90% of them occurred a single time. Together, the top ten hold more than 1.5% of the sample. Source material: naive CD8+ T cells from PBMCs. What this sample's cell subset or site label stands for: CD45RA+CCR7+. These receptors were obtained from a man in his late teens or twenties in good health. Some clones in this sample may be carry-over from other donors' samples.

V usage is TRBV9 and J usage is TRBJ2-3; D is unclear. V lost 4 bases, J lost 10 bases, and 25 bases lay in between. The CDR3 covers 16 residues. Germline V gene sequence: CDR1 SGDLS, CDR2 YYNGEE. Here the CDR3 DNA reads TGTGCCAGCAGCACCCGAATCGTAGGGCAGCTCCACCCGCAGTATTTT. Translating gives CASSTRIVGQLHPQYF.

The rearrangement links TRBV4-1 to TRBJ2-7; 7 bases match TRBD2. CDR1 is MGHRA and CDR2 is YSYEKL in the germline V gene. CDR3 length: 14 residues. Trimming at V came to 8 bases and at J to 0 bases, leaving 7 bases not matched to a gene. DNA of the CDR3: TGCGCCAGCGGTCCTAGCGGCCTCTCCTACGAGCAGTACTTC. Protein: CASGPSGLSYEQYF.

This clone was counted once. The J gene is TRBJ2-1, the V gene TRBV6-4; 12 bases line up with TRBD2. Germline trimming cut 5 bases from V and 4 bases from J; bases unmatched to any gene: 3. Germline values: CDR1 MRHNA, CDR2 SNTAGT. The CDR3 is 15 amino acids. DNA of the CDR3: TGTGCCAGCAGTTGGACTAGCGGGGAGTACAATGAGCAGTTCTTC. Translation gives CASSWTSGEYNEQFF.

J is TRBJ2-3 and V is TRBV5-4, with TRBD1 matching 7 bases. J was trimmed by 0 bases and V by 4 bases; bases with no gene match: 5. The CDR3 spans 15 residues. Per germline, CDR1 SGHNT and CDR2 YYREEE (reference sequence). The CDR3 nucleotides are TGTGCCAGCAGCCACGGGACAGACAGCACAGATACGCAGTATTTT. Amino acid sequence: CASSHGTDSTDTQYF.

Points on this clone: Different DNA sequences within this sample yield the same CDR3. V is TRBV7-9 and J is TRBJ2-7; 9 bases match TRBD2. Germline V gene lookup returns CDR1 SEHNR and CDR2 FQNEAQ (reference sequence). The trim removed 1 base at V and 4 bases at J, leaving 2 bases unmatched. The CDR3 length is 14 residues. The CDR3 DNA sequence: TGTGCCAGCAGCTTAGGACTAGCGGAGTACGAGCAGTACTTC. Translation gives CASSLGLAEYEQYF.

The chain links TRBV18 to TRBJ2-7, with 7 bases aligning to TRBD1. V shed 2 bases, J shed 1 base, and the junction held 8 bases outside the gene matches. The CDR3 contains 16 residues. Germline V gene data show CDR1 as KGHSH and CDR2 as LQKENI. This chain's CDR3 is CASSPGRDRLSYEQYF. In DNA, the CDR3 is TGTGCCAGCTCACCAGGCCGGGACAGACTATCCTACGAGCAGTACTTC.

V gene TRBV28 combines with J gene TRBJ1-2; D unresolved. The CDR3 has 16 residues. CDR1 and CDR2 from the germline V gene are MDHEN and SYDVKM. V was pared by 1 base and J by 1 base, with 13 bases between. The CDR3 sequence: CASSLSPSRINYGYTF. In DNA, the CDR3 is TGTGCCAGCAGTTTATCCCCGAGCCGGATTAACTATGGCTACACCTTC.

The chain joins TRBV5-5 to TRBJ1-3; the match to TRBD1 covers 8 bases. The junction had 9 bases not matched to a gene; V was cut back by 3 bases and J by 4 bases. This CDR3 contains 16 residues. Germline V gives CDR1 SGHKS, CDR2 YYEKEE (reference sequence). The CDR3 is CASSSSDREAGNTIYF. The CDR3 DNA sequence: TGTGCCAGCAGCTCCTCGGACAGGGAGGCGGGAAACACCATATATTTT.

This chain links TRBV5-4 with TRBJ1-2; TRBD1 matches at 7 bases. Germline V CDR1 and CDR2: SGHNT, YYREEE (reference sequence). V trimming: 5 bases; J trimming: 6 bases; junction bases outside the gene matches: 22. There are 18 residues in the CDR3. In DNA form, the CDR3 reads TGTGCCAGCAGTTATCCGCACTCACTAGACAGGGTGTTGGATGGCTACACCTTC. Translated, it gives CASSYPHSLDRVLDGYTF.

The genes are TRBV28 and TRBJ1-6; D is ambiguous. CDR1 is MDHEN and CDR2 is SYDVKM in the germline V gene. The V and J ends lost 5 bases and 16 bases respectively, with 15 bases between them. The length of the CDR3 is 12 residues. The DNA for the CDR3 is TGTGCCAGCAGTGCGCTAAGACACGTTCTCCACTTT. This gives the protein CASSALRHVLHF.

The chain uses TRBV7-9 and TRBJ2-1; D is uncertain. The CDR3 extends over 14 amino acids. Germline V gene lookup returns CDR1 SEHNR and CDR2 FQNEAQ (reference sequence). Trimming shortened V by 5 bases and J by 1 base, and 9 bases separated the two germline ends. DNA for the CDR3: TGTGCCAGCAGCCAAGGGCGGTCCTACAATGAGCAGTTCTTC. Translating gives CASSQGRSYNEQFF.

V and J are TRBV7-8 and TRBJ1-2; maybe TRBD1 (5 bases). Per the germline V gene, CDR1 is SGHVS and CDR2 is FQNEAQ. The length of the CDR3 is 15 residues. Deletions cut 3 bases from V and 6 bases from J, with 17 bases between. CDR3 region: CASSFREGYLDGYTF. CDR3 in DNA: TGTGCCAGCAGCTTTAGGGAGGGGTATCTGGATGGCTACACCTTC.

This chain connects TRBV20-1 to TRBJ2-7; D remains unclear. The CDR3 length is 11 residues. V lost 1 base, J lost 8 bases, and 9 bases lay in between. The germline gives CDR1 DFQATT, CDR2 SNEGSKA (reference sequence). Here the CDR3 DNA reads TGCAGTGCTAGAGCCCTCATACAGCAGTACTTC. It codes for CSARALIQQYF.

The chain joins TRBV7-8 to TRBJ2-5; 12 nucleotides align to TRBD2. The CDR3 spans 16 residues. J lost 5 bases, V lost 0 bases, and 4 bases had no gene match. In germline, CDR1 is SGHVS, CDR2 FQNEAQ. The CDR3 nucleotides read TGTGCCAGCAGCTTAGCGCTAGCGGGAGGGCCGGAGACCCAGTACTTC. It encodes CASSLALAGGPETQYF.

In the case of this clone: The same CDR3 is also encoded by other DNA sequences in this sample. The chain links TRBV10-3 to TRBJ1-1; D is undetermined. The V end was cut by 4 bases, the J end by 0 bases, with 6 bases between. The CDR3 has 13 amino acids. The germline V gene encodes CDR1 ENHRY and CDR2 SYGVKD. CDR3 loop: CAISGGLNTEAFF. The CDR3 nucleotides are TGTGCCATCAGTGGGGGTTTGAACACTGAAGCTTTCTTT.

The chain uses TRBV6-4 and TRBJ1-1; 7 nucleotides align to TRBD1. The CDR3 length is 14 residues. J gave up 6 bases and V 6 bases, and 10 bases lay outside the gene matches. The germline CDR1 and CDR2 sequences are MRHNA and SNTAGT. The CDR3 bases are TGTGCCAGCAGGAGCTATACAGGGGACCCTGAAGCTTTCTTT. It encodes CASRSYTGDPEAFF.

For this clone: The same CDR3 can be traced to other DNA sequences in this sample. This sequence joins TRBV9 and TRBJ2-2, with no clear D. The V gene's germline CDR1 is SGDLS and CDR2 YYNGEE. Trimming removed 0 bases at V and 8 bases at J, with 5 bases between. This CDR3 is 12 amino acids long. In DNA, the CDR3 is TGTGCCAGCAGCGTAGGATCTGGGGAGCTGTTTTTT. It is translated as CASSVGSGELFF.

The rearrangement links TRBV27 to TRBJ2-7; the D call may be TRBD1 or TRBD2 (6 bases each). Trimming removed 0 bases at V and 6 bases at J, with 33 bases between. The CDR3 is 21 amino acids. CDR1 is MNHEY and CDR2 is SMNVEV in the germline V gene (reference sequence). Here the CDR3 reads CASSLSLWGAGIGLLSGEQYF. Here the CDR3 DNA reads TGTGCCAGCAGTTTATCGTTGTGGGGGGCAGGCATCGGCCTCTTATCGGGCGAGCAGTACTTC.

The chain carries TRBV27 and TRBJ2-1; maybe TRBD1 (6 bases). V lost 5 bases and J 7 bases, leaving 15 bases between the germline ends. The CDR3 is 14 residues long. CDR1 MNHEY and CDR2 SMNVEV come from the germline V gene (reference sequence). In DNA, the CDR3 is TGTGCCAGCAGTGTAAGGGGGATGGGGAATGAGCAGTTCTTC. Protein product: CASSVRGMGNEQFF.

This chain uses TRBV5-1 with TRBJ2-7, with TRBD1 matching over 9 bases. The CDR3 sequence is 15 residues long. The germline gives CDR1 SGHRS, CDR2 YFSETQ. Losses at the gene ends were 7 bases for V and 3 bases for J; bases not matched to a gene: 11. The CDR3 sequence is CASAGGTGLIYEQYF. CDR3 bases: TGCGCCAGCGCCGGTGGGACAGGGCTCATCTACGAGCAGTACTTC. The whole variable domain, filled in from reference TRBV5-1 and TRBJ2-7, reads KAGVTQTPRYLIKTRGQQVTLSCSPISGHRSVSWYQQTPGQGLQFLFEYFSETQRNKGNFPGRFSGRQFSNSRSEMNVSTLELGDSALYLCASAGGTGLIYEQYFGPGTRLTVT.

CDR3 sequence (DNA): TGCGCCAGCAGCCAATCGGGTAACGAGCAGTACTTC. Encoded protein: CASSQSGNEQYF. The V gene is TRBV4-1, the J gene TRBJ2-7, with unresolved D. This CDR3 contains 12 residues. Germline V gives CDR1 MGHRA, CDR2 YSYEKL. V lost 2 bases to trimming and J lost 5 bases, with 7 bases between them.

The V and J genes are TRBV5-1 and TRBJ2-1; the match to TRBD1 covers 10 bases. Trimming cost V 3 bases and J 4 bases; bases outside gene matches: 1. This CDR3 spans 14 amino acids. Germline assignment: CDR1 SGHRS and CDR2 YFSETQ. The CDR3 protein is CASSWTGGYNEQFF. The CDR3 DNA follows: TGCGCCAGCAGCTGGACAGGGGGTTACAATGAGCAGTTCTTC.

The rearrangement joins TRBV6-1 to TRBJ2-7, with D perhaps TRBD1 (6 bases). Germline CDR1 and CDR2: MNHNS and SASEGT. This CDR3 is built from 15 residues. V was clipped by 1 base and J by 0 bases, with 10 bases between them. The CDR3 sequence is CASSEGIQGSYEQYF. CDR3 coding DNA: TGTGCCAGCAGTGAAGGTATACAGGGCTCCTACGAGCAGTACTTC.

This chain uses TRBV4-1 with TRBJ2-7; 11 nucleotides match TRBD1. The CDR3 runs to 15 residues. After removal of 1 base from V and 6 bases from J, the junction contained 5 bases not matched to a gene. CDR1 is MGHRA and CDR2 is YSYEKL in the germline V gene. The CDR3 DNA reads as TGCGCCAGCAGCCAAGGGACAGGGGGCTCCCTCGAGCAGTACTTC. It yields the protein CASSQGTGGSLEQYF.

The chain couples TRBV28 to TRBJ1-1; D uncertain. The CDR3 extends over 12 amino acids. V lost 6 bases, J lost 7 bases, and 12 bases lay in between. Germline V gives CDR1 MDHEN, CDR2 SYDVKM. The CDR3 coding sequence is TGTGCCAGCAGCCCGGGATACCTTGAAGCTTTCTTT. Amino acids: CASSPGYLEAFF.

The chain employs TRBV11-2 and TRBJ1-2; 10 nucleotides match TRBD1. The germline gives CDR1 SGHAT, CDR2 FQNNGV. The trim removed 5 bases at V and 7 bases at J, leaving 10 bases unmatched. CDR3 size: 15 residues. The CDR3 coding sequence is TGTGCCAGCAGCCCTACCATCGGGACAGGGGTTGGCTACACCTTC. It encodes CASSPTIGTGVGYTF.